This note documents a single TCR beta chain sequence. The target of this receptor is not known. There are no base qualities to consult, and no much larger clone falls within one base. The sample was run on an Illumina NovaSeq 6000. TCRalpha and TCRbeta cDNA libraries were built by 5'RACE with constant-segment primers, adding sample barcodes and unique molecular identifiers. RNA was extracted from every sample with Trizol reagent. Libraries were amplified in two PCR steps, with a second sample barcode and Illumina TruSeq adapters added in the second step. Sequencing of the libraries was done on an Illumina NovaSeq, producing 2 x 150 bp paired-end reads. Per the authors' processing: Reads were demultiplexed and collapsed into UMI-guided consensus sequences with migec v1.2.7. Using mixcr v2.1.11, UMI consensuses were aligned to TRA and TRB V and J templates and then assembled into clonotypes. Expanded or contracted clonotypes were those called significant by both edgeR and NoisET, with noise models trained on biological replicates. For edgeR calls, the cutoffs were a false discovery rate-adjusted p below 0.01 and a log2 fold-change threshold of 1. As an exploratory analysis of dynamics, max-normalized trajectories of the 1000 most abundant clonotypes were examined with PCA combined with hierarchical clustering. The CD4 or CD8 phenotype of responding clones was assigned using the separately sequenced CD4+ and CD8+ repertoires. The public reads were quality trimmed at Q25 with fastp and then assembled into clones with MiXCR by TCRdb, keeping productive beta chains. Every entry covers one CDR3 protein and lists the most common genes and DNA from its rows. These V and J calls originate from TCRdb's pipeline instead of the authors' own analysis. The sample contains roughly 610,000 distinct CDR3 sequences, roughly 17% of them found a single time. The ten biggest clones cover around 7.8% of the sample.

Ends trimmed: V by 5 bases, J by 4 bases; bases unmatched to a gene: 12. Spanning cysteine to phenylalanine, the CDR3 consists of 17 amino acids. Only the CDR3 DNA is retained, 51 bases long and in frame from the first base. Taken from the germline V gene (reference sequence), the CDR1 and CDR2 loops are SEHNR and FQNEAQ. Ficoll-Paque density gradient centrifugation was used to isolate PBMCs. This entry is derived from a study of T-cell memory formation after mild COVID-19 (dated by TCRdb to the early 2020s). About the investigation overall: TCR sequence clusters from the two donors were largely donor specific. In a couple of donors, T-cell clones that expanded and contracted after mild COVID-19 were followed by sequencing TCRalpha and TCRbeta repertoires longitudinally. The cohort was made up of two young adult volunteers, one female and one male, who were previously healthy.

Study-wide findings and limitations: From day 15 to 85, contracting clones showed balanced CD4/CD8 phenotypes, whereas a second wave of clones that expanded from day 15 to 37 leaned towards CD4+. The detection of some responding clones in pre-infection memory suggests that pre-existing cross-reactive memory T cells joined the SARS-CoV-2 response. Whether the second-wave clones peaking on day 37 were SARS-CoV-2 specific was not confirmed. Contracting CD4+ clones were found mainly in CM and EM memory subsets, while CD8+ clones were enriched in EMRA. The study covered only a couple of mild cases, and larger cohorts including severe cases with pre-infection samples were considered necessary.

The V and J segments used are TRBV7-9 and TRBJ2-1, with TRBD2 identical over 9 junction bases. Material for sequencing was PBMCs or a T cell subset sorted from them (not recorded which). The receptor's source is an adult woman who had mild COVID-19 (a few samples of this study predate the infection). The sample titles of this study are shuffled in the database, so cell type and time point are left out; the donor was told from shared clones. The base sequence is TGTGCCAGCAGCGCACCCCCTCGACTAGCGGTTTACAATGAGCAGTTCTTC. This sequence encodes CASSAPPRLAVYNEQFF.